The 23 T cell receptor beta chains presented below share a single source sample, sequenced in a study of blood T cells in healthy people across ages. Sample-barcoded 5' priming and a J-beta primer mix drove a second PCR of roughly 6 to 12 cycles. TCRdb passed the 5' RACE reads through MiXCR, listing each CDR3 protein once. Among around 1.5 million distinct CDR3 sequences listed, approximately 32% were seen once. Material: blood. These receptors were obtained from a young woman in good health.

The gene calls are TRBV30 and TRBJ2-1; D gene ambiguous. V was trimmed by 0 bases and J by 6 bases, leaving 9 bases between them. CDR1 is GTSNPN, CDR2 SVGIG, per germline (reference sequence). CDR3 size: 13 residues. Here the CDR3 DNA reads TGTGCCTGGAGTGTAGGGCTCACCAATGAGCAGTTCTTC. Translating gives CAWSVGLTNEQFF.

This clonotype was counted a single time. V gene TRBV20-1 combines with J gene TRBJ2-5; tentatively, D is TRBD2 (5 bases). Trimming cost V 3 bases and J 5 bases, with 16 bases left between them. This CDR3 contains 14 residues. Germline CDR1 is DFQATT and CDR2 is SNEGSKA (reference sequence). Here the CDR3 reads CSARTGIAAETQYF. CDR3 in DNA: TGCAGTGCTAGGACCGGGATAGCCGCGGAGACCCAGTACTTC.

The CDR3 region has the DNA TGTGCCTGGAGTCGGACTAGCGGGATTGTAACTGAGTACTTC. It yields the protein CAWSRTSGIVTEYF. This chain links TRBV30 with TRBJ2-7; 12 bases map to TRBD2. This CDR3 spans 14 amino acids. V lost 2 bases to trimming and J lost 11 bases; unmatched junction nucleotides: 10. Germline CDR1 is GTSNPN and CDR2 is SVGIG (reference sequence).

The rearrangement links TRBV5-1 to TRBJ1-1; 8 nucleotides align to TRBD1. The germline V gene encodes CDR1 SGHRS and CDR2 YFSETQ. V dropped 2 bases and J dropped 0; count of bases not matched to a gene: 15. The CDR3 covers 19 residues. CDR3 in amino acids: CASSFEPGQESEMNTEAFF. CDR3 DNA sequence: TGCGCCAGCAGCTTTGAACCGGGACAGGAATCCGAAATGAACACTGAAGCTTTCTTT. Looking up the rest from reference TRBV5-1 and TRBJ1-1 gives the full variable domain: KAGVTQTPRYLIKTRGQQVTLSCSPISGHRSVSWYQQTPGQGLQFLFEYFSETQRNKGNFPGRFSGRQFSNSRSEMNVSTLELGDSALYLCASSFEPGQESEMNTEAFFGQGTRLTVV.

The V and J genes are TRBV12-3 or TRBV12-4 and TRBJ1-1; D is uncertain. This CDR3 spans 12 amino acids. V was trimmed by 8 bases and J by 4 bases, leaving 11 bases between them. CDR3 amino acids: CASHSLSTEAFF. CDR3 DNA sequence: TGTGCCAGCCACTCCCTTAGCACTGAAGCTTTCTTT.

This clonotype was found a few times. This CDR3 reads CASSHSSGRGSYEQYF. CDR3 DNA sequence: TGTGCCAGCAGCCATTCTAGCGGTCGCGGCTCCTACGAGCAGTACTTC. The V call is TRBV4-2, the J call TRBJ2-7; TRBD2 matches 7 bases. Germline V CDR1 and CDR2: LGHNA, YNFKEQ. V was pared by 3 bases and J by 0 bases, with 8 bases of the junction left unmatched. The CDR3 has 16 residues.

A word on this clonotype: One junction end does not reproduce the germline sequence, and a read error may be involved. The DNA for the CDR3 is TGCAGCGGGACTGATTTCGCGAACACCGGGGAGCGGTTTTTT. Amino acid sequence: CSGTDFANTGERFF. The V call is TRBV20-1, the J call TRBJ2-2; TRBD2 might be the D (6 bases). Germline CDR1 is DFQATT and CDR2 is SNEGSKA (reference sequence). This CDR3 comprises 14 residues.

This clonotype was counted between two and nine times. Here the CDR3 DNA reads TGTGCCAGCAGCCCCAGAGGACCAGGAGGGGAGACCCAGTACTTC. Translating it yields CASSPRGPGGETQYF. This rearrangement joins TRBV28 to TRBJ2-5, with D perhaps TRBD2 (6 bases). The length of the CDR3 is 15 residues. Trimming stripped 6 bases from V and 5 bases from J, with 19 bases between. Germline V gene lookup returns CDR1 MDHEN and CDR2 SYDVKM.

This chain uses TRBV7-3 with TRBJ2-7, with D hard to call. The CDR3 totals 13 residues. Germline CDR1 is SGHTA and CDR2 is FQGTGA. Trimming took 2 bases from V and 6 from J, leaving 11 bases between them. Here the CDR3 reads CASSLETSSEQYF. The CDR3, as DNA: TGTGCCAGCAGCTTAGAGACTTCGAGCGAGCAGTACTTC. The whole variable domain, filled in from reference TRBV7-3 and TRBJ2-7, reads GAGVSQTPSNKVTEKGKYVELRCDPISGHTALYWYRQSLGQGPEFLIYFQGTGAADDSGLPNDRFFAVRPEGSVSTLKIQRTERGDSAVYLCASSLETSSEQYFGPGTRLTVT.

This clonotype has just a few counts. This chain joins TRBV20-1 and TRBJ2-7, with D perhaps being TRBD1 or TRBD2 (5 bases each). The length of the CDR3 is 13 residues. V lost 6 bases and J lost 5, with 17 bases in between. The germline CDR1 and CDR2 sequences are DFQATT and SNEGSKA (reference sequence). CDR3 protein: CSAPPGPLDEQYF. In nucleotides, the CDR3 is TGCAGTGCGCCCCCGGGACCCCTGGACGAGCAGTACTTC.

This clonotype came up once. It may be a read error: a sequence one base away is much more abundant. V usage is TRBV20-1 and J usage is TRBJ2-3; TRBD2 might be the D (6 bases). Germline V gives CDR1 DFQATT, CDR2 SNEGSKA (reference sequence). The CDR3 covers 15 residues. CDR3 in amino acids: CSVPWGGAGTATQYF. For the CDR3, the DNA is TGCAGTGTTCCCTGGGGCGGGGCCGGCACAGCTACGCAGTATTTT.

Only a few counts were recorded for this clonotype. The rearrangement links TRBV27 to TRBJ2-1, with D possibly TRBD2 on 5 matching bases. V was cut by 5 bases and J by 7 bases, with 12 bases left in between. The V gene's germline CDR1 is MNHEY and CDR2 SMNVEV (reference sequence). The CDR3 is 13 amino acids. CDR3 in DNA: TGTGCCAGCAGTCCGGGGAGCCGGAATGAGCAGTTCTTC. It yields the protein CASSPGSRNEQFF.

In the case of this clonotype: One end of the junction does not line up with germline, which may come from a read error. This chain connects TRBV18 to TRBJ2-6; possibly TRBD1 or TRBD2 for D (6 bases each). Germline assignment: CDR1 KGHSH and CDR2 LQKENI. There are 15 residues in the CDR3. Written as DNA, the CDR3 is TGTGCCAGCTCAGGCTCGGGGGCTGGGGCCAACGTCCCGACTTTC. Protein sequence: CASSGSGAGANVPTF. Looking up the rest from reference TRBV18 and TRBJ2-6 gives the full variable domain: NAGVMQNPRHLVRRRGQEARLRCSPMKGHSHVYWYRQLPEEGLKFMVYLQKENIIDESGMPKERFSAEFPKEGPSILRIQQVVRGDSAAYFCASSGSGAGANVPTFGAGSRLTVL.

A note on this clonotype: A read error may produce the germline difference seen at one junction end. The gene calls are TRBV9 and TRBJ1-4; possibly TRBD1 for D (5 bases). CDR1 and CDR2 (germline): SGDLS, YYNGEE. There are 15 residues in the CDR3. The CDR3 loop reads CARSIRGAANEKLFF. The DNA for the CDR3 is TGTGCCCGCAGCATCCGAGGGGCAGCTAATGAAAAACTGTTTTTT.

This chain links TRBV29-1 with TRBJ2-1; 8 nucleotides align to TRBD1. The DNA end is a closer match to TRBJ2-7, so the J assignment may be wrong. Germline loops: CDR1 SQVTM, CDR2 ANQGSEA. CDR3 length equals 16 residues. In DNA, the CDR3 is TGCAGCGTTGAAGGGGGGACAGGCAGCTCCTACAATGAGCAGTACTTC. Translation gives CSVEGGTGSSYNEQYF.

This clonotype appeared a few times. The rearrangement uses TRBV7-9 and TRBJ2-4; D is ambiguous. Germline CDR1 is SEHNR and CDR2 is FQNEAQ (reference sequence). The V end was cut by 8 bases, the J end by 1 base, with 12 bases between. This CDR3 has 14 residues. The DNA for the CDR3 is TGTGCCAGCGTTAAACCCTTTGCCAAAAACATTCAGTACTTC. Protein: CASVKPFAKNIQYF.

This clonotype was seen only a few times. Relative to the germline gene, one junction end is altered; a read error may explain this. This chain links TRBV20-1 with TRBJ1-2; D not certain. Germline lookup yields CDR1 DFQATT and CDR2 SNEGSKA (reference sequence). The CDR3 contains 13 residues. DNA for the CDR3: TGCAGTGCTAGAGGGAAGGGAAACTATGGCTATACCTTC. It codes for CSARGKGNYGYTF.

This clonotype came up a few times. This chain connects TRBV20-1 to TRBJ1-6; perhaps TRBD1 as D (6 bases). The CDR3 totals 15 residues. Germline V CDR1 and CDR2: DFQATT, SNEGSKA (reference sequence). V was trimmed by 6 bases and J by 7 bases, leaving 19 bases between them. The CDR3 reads CSAMDGGRSNSPLHF. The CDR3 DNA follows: TGCAGTGCCATGGACGGGGGGCGCTCCAATTCACCCCTCCACTTT.

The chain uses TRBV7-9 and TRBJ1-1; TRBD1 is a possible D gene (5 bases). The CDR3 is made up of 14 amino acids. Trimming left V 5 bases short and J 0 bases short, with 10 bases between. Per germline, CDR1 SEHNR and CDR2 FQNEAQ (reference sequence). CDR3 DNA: TGTGCCAGCAGCAAGACAGTCATGAACACTGAAGCTTTCTTT. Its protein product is CASSKTVMNTEAFF.

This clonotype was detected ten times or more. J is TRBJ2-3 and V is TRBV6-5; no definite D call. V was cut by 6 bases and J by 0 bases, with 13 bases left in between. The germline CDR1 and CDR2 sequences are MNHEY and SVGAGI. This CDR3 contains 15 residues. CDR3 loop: CASRGGRSSTDTQYF. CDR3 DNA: TGTGCCAGCAGGGGCGGACGGTCTAGCACAGATACGCAGTATTTT.

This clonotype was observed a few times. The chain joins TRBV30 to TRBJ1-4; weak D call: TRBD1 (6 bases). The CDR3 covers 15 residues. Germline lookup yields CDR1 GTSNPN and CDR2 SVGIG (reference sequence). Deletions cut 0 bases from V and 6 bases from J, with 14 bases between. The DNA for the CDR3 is TGTGCCTGGAGTGTCGTCAGGGGAAGAGATGAAAAACTGTTTTTT. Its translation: CAWSVVRGRDEKLFF.

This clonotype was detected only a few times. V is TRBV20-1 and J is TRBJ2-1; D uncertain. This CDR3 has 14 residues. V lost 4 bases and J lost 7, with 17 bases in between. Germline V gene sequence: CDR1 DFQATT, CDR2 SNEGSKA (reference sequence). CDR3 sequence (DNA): TGCAGTGCTACCCTATTCGATCGCGTTAATGAGCAGTTCTTC. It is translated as CSATLFDRVNEQFF.

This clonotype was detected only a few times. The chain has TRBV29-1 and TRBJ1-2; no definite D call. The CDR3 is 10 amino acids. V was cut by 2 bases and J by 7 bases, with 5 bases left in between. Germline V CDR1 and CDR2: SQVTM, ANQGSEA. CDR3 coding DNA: TGCAGCGTTGAACCGGTTGGCTACACCTTC. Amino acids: CSVEPVGYTF.